The 23 T cell receptor beta chains below were found in one sample sequenced in a study of T-cell reconstitution after alpha-beta-depleted transplantation in children (dated by TCRdb to about 2016). Reading the label with the study, this specimen's treatment or condition is: allogeneic hematopoietic cell transplantation with graft depleted of TCRalphabeta T cells and CD19 B cells. The library was obtained by PCR. The run used an Illumina HiSeq 2500. To normalize quantification of the TCRbeta repertoire, the TCR libraries were built with molecular barcoding that relied on unique molecular identifiers. TCRdb ran its own pipeline on the public reads, namely fastp trimming at Q25 and MiXCR clone calling, and kept in-frame beta chains. Every CDR3 protein is listed once, alongside the most common genes and DNA of its rows. Across this sample there are 130,000 to 150,000 distinct CDR3 sequences, with about 8.8% seen only once. The top ten clonotypes cover about a sixth of the sample.

Sample: PBMCs, mostly from graft donor cells, taken 180 days after TCRalphabeta/CD19-depleted stem cell transplant. These TCRs come from a female patient under 10 years old who had a stem cell transplant for congenital amegakaryocytic thrombocytopenia, so the T cells may come from the graft donor.

This clonotype appeared a few times. The chain joins TRBV19 to TRBJ2-6; tentative D call: TRBD1 (6 bases). Trimming took off 7 bases at V and 2 bases at J, with 15 bases between the two ends. Germline V gene sequence: CDR1 LNHDA, CDR2 SQIVND (reference sequence). This CDR3 region has 16 residues. The chain's CDR3 is CASKGRGLTGANVLTF. The DNA for the CDR3 is TGTGCCAGTAAGGGCAGGGGATTAACTGGGGCCAACGTCCTGACTTTC.

V usage is TRBV12-3 or TRBV12-4 and J usage is TRBJ1-6; the match to TRBD1 covers 11 bases. After removal of 6 bases from V and 9 bases from J, the junction contained 4 bases not matched to a gene. This CDR3 region has 14 residues. CDR3 region: CASRKGQGGSPLHF. The CDR3 DNA reads TGTGCCAGCAGAAAGGGACAGGGGGGTTCACCCCTCCACTTT.

This clonotype has only a few counts. The V gene is TRBV7-9, the J gene TRBJ1-5, with TRBD1 as a possible D gene (6 bases). CDR1 SEHNR and CDR2 FQNEAQ come from the germline V gene (reference sequence). This CDR3 has 16 amino acids. V was clipped by 4 bases and J by 5 bases, with 18 bases between them. The CDR3 region is CASSSIGTRGDQPQHF. In nucleotides, the CDR3 is TGTGCCAGCAGCTCCATCGGGACCAGGGGCGATCAGCCCCAGCATTTT.

This clonotype was picked up many times. The V call is TRBV20-1, the J call TRBJ1-6, with 9 bases identical to TRBD1. Per the germline V gene, CDR1 is DFQATT and CDR2 is SNEGSKA (reference sequence). The V segment lost 4 bases and the J segment 9 bases; nucleotides outside the gene matches: 10. CDR3 length: 15 residues. The CDR3 DNA follows: TGCAGTGCTACCCGACCGGGACAGGGAAGTTCACCCCTCCACTTT. It is translated as CSATRPGQGSSPLHF.

This clonotype was counted at least ten times. The V gene is TRBV5-1, the J gene TRBJ2-2; a weak D match, TRBD1 (6 bases). Deletions cut 0 bases from V and 4 bases from J, with 7 bases between. The CDR3 sequence is 14 residues long. CDR1 SGHRS and CDR2 YFSETQ come from the germline V gene. The CDR3, as DNA: TGCGCCAGCAGCTTGGCACAGGGCACCGGGGAGCTGTTTTTT. This encodes CASSLAQGTGELFF.

About this clonotype: It is likely a read error, because the conserved phenylalanine at the end of the CDR3 is missing. The chain carries TRBV20-1 and TRBJ1-2; D is possibly TRBD1 (6 bases). The CDR3 loop spans 14 amino acids. Germline CDR1 and CDR2: DFQATT and SNEGSKA (reference sequence). The germline V and J ends were trimmed by 6 bases and 5 bases, with 19 bases remaining between them. The CDR3 sequence: CSAADRRRGYGYTL. Written as DNA, the CDR3 is TGCAGTGCAGCCGACAGGCGCCGAGGGTATGGCTACACCCTC.

Ten or more counts support this clonotype. The rearrangement uses TRBV20-1 and TRBJ1-3; D uncertain. Germline values: CDR1 DFQATT, CDR2 SNEGSKA (reference sequence). The CDR3 sequence is 12 residues long. The V end was cut by 6 bases, the J end by 3 bases, with 9 bases between. Here the CDR3 reads CSARTLGNTIYF. CDR3 coding DNA: TGCAGTGCCAGAACCCTTGGAAACACCATATATTTT.

This clonotype was detected ten times or more. The rearrangement joins TRBV5-1 to TRBJ2-3; 8 bases fit TRBD1. The CDR3 length is 14 residues. With 7 bases clipped from V and 4 bases from J, the junction kept 8 bases outside the gene matches. Germline V gene sequence: CDR1 SGHRS, CDR2 YFSETQ. The CDR3 DNA reads as TGCGCCAGCCGGATCAGGGGGCTCGCAGATACGCAGTATTTT. Translated: CASRIRGLADTQYF.

This clonotype appeared many times. The chain has TRBV5-1 and TRBJ1-1, with a tentative D call TRBD1 (5 bases). The V end was cut by 2 bases, the J end by 6 bases, with 20 bases between. Germline V gene sequence: CDR1 SGHRS, CDR2 YFSETQ. The CDR3 is 16 residues long. The CDR3 is CASSFESGRRGPEAFF. CDR3 coding DNA: TGCGCCAGCAGCTTCGAAAGTGGCCGTAGGGGTCCTGAAGCTTTCTTT.

This sequence joins TRBV7-9 and TRBJ2-1, with 9 bases fitting TRBD2. The germline gives CDR1 SEHNR, CDR2 FQNEAQ (reference sequence). V gave up 1 base and J gave up 9 bases; unmatched junction bases: 10. The CDR3 length is 16 residues. The CDR3 here is CASSLVRAGGRREQFF. The CDR3 DNA reads as TGTGCCAGCAGCTTAGTGAGAGCGGGAGGACGGCGTGAGCAGTTCTTC.

This chain links TRBV7-8 with TRBJ1-5; maybe TRBD1 (6 bases). The CDR3 sequence is 22 residues long. Trimming took off 7 bases at V and 2 bases at J, with 36 bases between the two ends. CDR1 and CDR2 from the germline V gene are SGHVS and FQNEAQ. The CDR3 here is CASIPKSQLNGTPYFCNQPQHF. The CDR3 DNA sequence: TGTGCCAGCATTCCAAAGTCCCAATTAAACGGGACACCATACTTTTGCAATCAGCCCCAGCATTTT.

This clonotype was picked up many times. The chain couples TRBV10-3 to TRBJ2-5; D call uncertain. Between the trimmed V and J ends, which lost 10 bases and 2 bases, there was a span of 11 bases. The length of the CDR3 is 12 residues. CDR1 is ENHRY and CDR2 is SYGVKD in the germline V gene. The CDR3 region is CATRHHQETQYF. DNA of the CDR3: TGTGCCACACGGCACCATCAAGAGACCCAGTACTTC.

This clonotype was picked up many times. This chain connects TRBV28 to TRBJ2-7, with a weak D call TRBD2 (6 bases). The germline V gene encodes CDR1 MDHEN and CDR2 SYDVKM. The length of the CDR3 is 12 residues. V dropped 6 bases and J dropped 7 bases, with 13 bases sitting between them. The CDR3 loop reads CASSQLAWEQYF. The CDR3 DNA reads TGTGCCAGCAGCCAACTAGCCTGGGAGCAGTACTTC.

This clonotype was counted ten times or more. This sequence joins TRBV12-3 or TRBV12-4 and TRBJ2-7; D may be TRBD1 (5 bases). There are 15 residues in the CDR3. Trimming shortened V by 4 bases and J by 4 bases, and 17 bases separated the two germline ends. Written as DNA, the CDR3 is TGTGCCAGCAGTTCGAAAAGGGGCCCCTTTTACGAGCAGTACTTC. The encoded protein is CASSSKRGPFYEQYF.

A word on this clonotype: A much more abundant neighbour one base away suggests this may be a read error. The V gene is TRBV5-1, the J gene TRBJ2-7; D remains ambiguous. CDR3 size: 14 residues. Between the trimmed V and J ends, which lost 0 bases and 2 bases, there was a span of 9 bases. Germline assignment: CDR1 SGHRS and CDR2 YFSETQ. In nucleotides, the CDR3 is TGCGCCAGCAGCTTGGTCGTCGGCCCCTACGAGCAGTACTTC. This codes for CASSLVVGPYEQYF.

V usage is TRBV12-3 or TRBV12-4 and J usage is TRBJ2-3, with TRBD2 matching over 7 bases. After removal of 5 bases from V and 4 bases from J, the junction contained 12 bases not matched to a gene. The CDR3 is 16 amino acids. In DNA, the CDR3 is TGTGCCAGCAGTCTTCGGAAAGCGGGGACGGCAGATACGCAGTATTTT. Translation: CASSLRKAGTADTQYF.

This clonotype is termed medium-sized. One end of the junction fails to match germline, which may point to a read error. The chain recombines TRBV20-1 with TRBJ2-7; D is ambiguous. CDR1 and CDR2 from the germline V gene are DFQATT and SNEGSKA (reference sequence). This CDR3 is built from 14 residues. The chain's CDR3 is CSARDITLSYEQYF. CDR3 coding DNA: TGCAGTGCGAGAGACATAACATTATCCTACGAGCAGTACTTC.

This clonotype was recorded at least ten times. The genes are TRBV7-2 and TRBJ2-7, with 11 bases that match TRBD2. The CDR3 is made up of 16 amino acids. CDR1 and CDR2 from the germline V gene are SGHTA and FQGNSA. J lost 1 base, V lost 5 bases, and 7 bases had no gene match. CDR3 DNA: TGTGCCAGCAGCATGTTGACTAGCGGGACGTCCTACGAGCAGTACTTC. This gives the protein CASSMLTSGTSYEQYF.

This clonotype was counted at least ten times. CDR3 sequence: CASSLRQGISEKLFF. The CDR3 DNA sequence: TGTGCCAGCAGCCTACGACAGGGTATCTCTGAAAAACTGTTTTTT. The chain carries TRBV28 and TRBJ1-4; 7 bases are a match to TRBD1. Germline V lookup: CDR1 MDHEN, CDR2 SYDVKM. This CDR3 has 15 amino acids. J lost 7 bases, V lost 6 bases, and 11 bases had no gene match.

This clonotype counts as medium-sized (0.01 to 0.1%). This rearrangement joins TRBV20-1 to TRBJ2-7, with D perhaps given as TRBD1 or TRBD2 (5 bases each). The CDR3 is 13 residues long. The germline V gene has CDR1 DFQATT and CDR2 SNEGSKA (reference sequence). With 3 bases removed from V and 0 bases from J, the gap between germline ends came to 9 bases. The CDR3 bases are TGCAGTGCTAGGACGGGACCCTCCTACGAGCAGTACTTC. Translation gives CSARTGPSYEQYF.

This clonotype has a count of ten or more. The V gene is TRBV7-2, the J gene TRBJ2-2; 9 bases are a match to TRBD1. The germline gives CDR1 SGHTA, CDR2 FQGNSA. Trimming at V came to 3 bases and at J to 6 bases, leaving 2 bases not matched to a gene. The CDR3 sequence is 14 residues long. Here the CDR3 DNA reads TGTGCCAGCAGCTTGGACAGGGGTGCCGGGGAGCTGTTTTTT. Translating it yields CASSLDRGAGELFF.

This clonotype appeared many times. V and J are TRBV7-2 and TRBJ1-2, with TRBD1 matching over 7 bases. CDR3 length equals 15 residues. After removal of 1 base from V and 3 bases from J, the junction contained 5 bases not matched to a gene. From germline, CDR1 is SGHTA and CDR2 FQGNSA. CDR3 nucleotides: TGTGCCAGCAGCTTAGGAAGGGGGCCGGACTATGGCTACACCTTC. Translation gives CASSLGRGPDYGYTF.

In its sample, this clonotype was seen many times. The genes are TRBV28 and TRBJ1-5; no reliable D call. CDR1 and CDR2 (germline): MDHEN, SYDVKM. There are 14 residues in the CDR3. With 2 bases removed from V and 9 bases from J, the gap between germline ends came to 14 bases. CDR3 residues: CASSLPTEPRPQHF. In DNA, the CDR3 is TGTGCCAGCAGTTTACCCACAGAACCTCGGCCCCAGCATTTT. Looking up the rest from reference TRBV28 and TRBJ1-5 gives the full variable domain: DVKVTQSSRYLVKRTGEKVFLECVQDMDHENMFWYRQDPGLGLRLIYFSYDVKMKEKGDIPEGYSVSREKKERFSLILESASTNQTSMYLCASSLPTEPRPQHFGDGTRLSIL.